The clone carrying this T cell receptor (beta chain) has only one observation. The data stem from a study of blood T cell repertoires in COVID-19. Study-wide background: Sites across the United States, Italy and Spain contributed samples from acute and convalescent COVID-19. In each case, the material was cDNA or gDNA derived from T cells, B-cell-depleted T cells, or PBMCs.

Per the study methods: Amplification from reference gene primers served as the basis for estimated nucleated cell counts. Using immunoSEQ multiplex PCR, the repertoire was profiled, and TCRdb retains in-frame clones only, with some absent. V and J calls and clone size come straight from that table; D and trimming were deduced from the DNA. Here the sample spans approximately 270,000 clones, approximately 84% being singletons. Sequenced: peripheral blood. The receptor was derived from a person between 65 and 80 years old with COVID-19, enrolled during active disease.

The CDR3 DNA is TGTGCCAGCAGTCGCCGTAGCGGTTCGGACTACAATGAGCAGTTCTTC. It yields the protein CASSRRSGSDYNEQFF. The chain couples TRBV6-6 to TRBJ2-1; maybe TRBD2 (6 bases). Trimming took 5 bases from V and 3 from J, leaving 17 bases between them. Germline V gene sequence: CDR1 MNHNY, CDR2 SVGAGI (reference sequence). The CDR3 runs 16 residues.